A selection of T cell receptor beta chains follows, all from one sample in a study of OX40 agonist ivuxolimab in advanced cancers. Measured with immunoSEQ multiplex PCR; TCRdb has only the in-frame clones, and not every one. The sample shows about 93,000 clones, 80% to 90% of them seen only once. This sample comprised CD4+ or CD8+ T cells sorted from blood, obtained in a trial of the OX40 agonist ivuxolimab. The receptors derive from an adult with an advanced solid tumor such as melanoma, head and neck, liver or kidney cancer. CDR3s include the opening cysteine and the closing phenylalanine or tryptophan. Fields, in order: D gene, clone size, V gene, J gene, CDR3 DNA, CDR3 protein. A D gene is named only where the DNA matches it firmly. Clone size appears in some rows only: once, few, many, or a class for an expanded clone.

d_gene: TRBD2
abundance: once
v_gene: TRBV7-2
j_gene: TRBJ2-3
CDR3nt: TGTGCCAGCACCGGCGGGGGGAATACAGATACGCAGTATTTT
CDR3aa: CASTGGGNTDTQYF

d_gene: TRBD1
abundance: .
v_gene: TRBV2
j_gene: TRBJ1-2
CDR3nt: TGTGCCAGCAGTCCTGACAGGGACGGCTACACCTTC
CDR3aa: CASSPDRDGYTF

d_gene: .
abundance: .
v_gene: TRBV18
j_gene: TRBJ2-7
CDR3nt: TGTGCCAGCTCACCCTATGCGGAGTCCTACGAGCAGTACTTC
CDR3aa: CASSPYAESYEQYF

d_gene: .
abundance: .
v_gene: TRBV6-4
j_gene: TRBJ2-1
CDR3nt: TGTGCCAGCAGTGAATCCCCGAGCCGTAAAGTAAATGAGCAGTTCTTC
CDR3aa: CASSESPSRKVNEQFF

d_gene: .
abundance: .
v_gene: TRBV18
j_gene: TRBJ2-5
CDR3nt: TGTGCCAGCTCACCTGAGGGAGGAGGGGAGACCCAGTACTTC
CDR3aa: CASSPEGGGETQYF

d_gene: TRBD1
abundance: .
v_gene: TRBV28
j_gene: TRBJ2-7
CDR3nt: TGTGCCAGCAGACTGGACAGGACGACCTACGAGCAGTACTTC
CDR3aa: CASRLDRTTYEQYF

d_gene: TRBD1
abundance: once
v_gene: TRBV7-9
j_gene: TRBJ1-1
CDR3nt: TGTGCCAGCAGCTATACCCAGGGGGACACTGAAGCTTTCTTT
CDR3aa: CASSYTQGDTEAFF

d_gene: TRBD1
abundance: .
v_gene: TRBV19
j_gene: TRBJ1-5
CDR3nt: TGTGCCAGTAGACGGGACAGGGAAGGGAATCAGCCCCAGCATTTT
CDR3aa: CASRRDREGNQPQHF

d_gene: TRBD1
abundance: .
v_gene: TRBV9
j_gene: TRBJ2-7
CDR3nt: TGTGCCAGCAGCACCCGACAGGGGGCGAGCGAGCAGTACTTC
CDR3aa: CASSTRQGASEQYF

d_gene: TRBD1
abundance: .
v_gene: TRBV6-1
j_gene: TRBJ2-1
CDR3nt: TGTGCCAGCTCGGGACAGGGAGGCGTCAATGAGCAGTTCTTC
CDR3aa: CASSGQGGVNEQFF

d_gene: TRBD2
abundance: .
v_gene: TRBV7-3
j_gene: TRBJ2-4
CDR3nt: TGTGCCAGCAGCTTAAACCCCCGGGGACTAGTACCCAAAAACATTCAGTACTTC
CDR3aa: CASSLNPRGLVPKNIQYF

d_gene: .
abundance: many
v_gene: TRBV11-2
j_gene: TRBJ1-1
CDR3nt: TGTGCCAGCAGCTTAGAATTTGGCAAGCTGCACACTGAAGCTTTCTTT
CDR3aa: CASSLEFGKLHTEAFF

d_gene: .
abundance: .
v_gene: TRBV14
j_gene: TRBJ2-7
CDR3nt: TGTGCCAGCAGCCAACGGCCTACCTACGAGCAGTACTTC
CDR3aa: CASSQRPTYEQYF

d_gene: TRBD2
abundance: .
v_gene: TRBV30
j_gene: TRBJ2-3
CDR3nt: TGTGCCTGGAGTGTGCGGGGGGGAGCAGATACGCAGTATTTT
CDR3aa: CAWSVRGGADTQYF

d_gene: .
abundance: .
v_gene: TRBV19
j_gene: TRBJ2-3
CDR3nt: TGTGCCAGTAGTATCGAACTAGGAGAGACAGATACGCAGTATTTT
CDR3aa: CASSIELGETDTQYF

d_gene: .
abundance: .
v_gene: TRBV27
j_gene: TRBJ2-7
CDR3nt: TGTGCCAGCAGTTCACAGGGTGTTTGGGAGAAGCAGTACTTC
CDR3aa: CASSSQGVWEKQYF

d_gene: TRBD1
abundance: .
v_gene: TRBV28
j_gene: TRBJ1-5
CDR3nt: TGTGCCAGCAGTTCACCGACAGGGAGGTTTCAGCCCCAGCATTTT
CDR3aa: CASSSPTGRFQPQHF

d_gene: .
abundance: .
v_gene: TRBV27
j_gene: TRBJ1-1
CDR3nt: TGTGCCAGCAGTTTATCTCAGGGGACTGAAGCTTTCTTT
CDR3aa: CASSLSQGTEAFF

d_gene: .
abundance: once
v_gene: TRBV29-1
j_gene: TRBJ2-7
CDR3nt: TGCAGCGTTGAACAGGGGTACGAGCAGTACTTC
CDR3aa: CSVEQGYEQYF

d_gene: .
abundance: .
v_gene: TRBV9
j_gene: TRBJ2-3
CDR3nt: TGTGCCAGCAGCTTCACCGGGACACTTAGCACAGATACGCAGTATTTT
CDR3aa: CASSFTGTLSTDTQYF

d_gene: .
abundance: .
v_gene: TRBV19
j_gene: TRBJ2-3
CDR3nt: TGTGCCAGTTCCGTGACATACCGCACAGATACGCAGTATTTT
CDR3aa: CASSVTYRTDTQYF

d_gene: .
abundance: once
v_gene: TRBV30
j_gene: TRBJ1-2
CDR3nt: TGTGCCTGTTCGACAGCTAACTATGGCTACACCTTC
CDR3aa: CACSTANYGYTF

d_gene: TRBD1
abundance: .
v_gene: TRBV6-6
j_gene: TRBJ1-1
CDR3nt: TGTGCCAGCAGCCGGGACAGGGGGACCACTGAAGCTTTCTTT
CDR3aa: CASSRDRGTTEAFF

d_gene: TRBD2
abundance: .
v_gene: TRBV15
j_gene: TRBJ2-1
CDR3nt: TGTGCCACCAGTGCACTAGCGAGGTGGAATGAGCAGTTCTTC
CDR3aa: CATSALARWNEQFF

d_gene: .
abundance: .
v_gene: TRBV15
j_gene: TRBJ2-2
CDR3nt: TGTGCCACCAGCGCCCAGGACTACACCGGGGAGCTGTTTTTT
CDR3aa: CATSAQDYTGELFF

d_gene: .
abundance: .
v_gene: TRBV10-1
j_gene: TRBJ1-2
CDR3nt: TGCGCCAGCAGTGAGTCTCCGGGACACTCGTTCTATGGCTACACCTTC
CDR3aa: CASSESPGHSFYGYTF

d_gene: .
abundance: .
v_gene: TRBV29-1
j_gene: TRBJ2-1
CDR3nt: TGCAGCGTTGATACCACAGGTAGCTCCTACAATGAGCAGTTCTTC
CDR3aa: CSVDTTGSSYNEQFF

d_gene: .
abundance: once
v_gene: TRBV4-3
j_gene: TRBJ1-1
CDR3nt: TGCGCCAGCAGCCAAGGGATAGGGGGGGCGGAGAACACTGAAGCTTTCTTT
CDR3aa: CASSQGIGGAENTEAFF

d_gene: TRBD2
abundance: .
v_gene: TRBV28
j_gene: TRBJ2-1
CDR3nt: TGTGCCAGCACTTTAGGGAGGGGCACCTACAATGAGCAGTTCTTC
CDR3aa: CASTLGRGTYNEQFF

d_gene: .
abundance: .
v_gene: TRBV15
j_gene: TRBJ2-1
CDR3nt: TGTGCCACCAGCAGAGATAGGAGAGGTTACAATGAGCAGTTCTTC
CDR3aa: CATSRDRRGYNEQFF

d_gene: .
abundance: .
v_gene: TRBV28
j_gene: TRBJ2-7
CDR3nt: TGTGCCAGCAGTTTAGGGGCTCGGGGGCTGCGAGAGCAGTACTTC
CDR3aa: CASSLGARGLREQYF

d_gene: TRBD1
abundance: .
v_gene: TRBV18
j_gene: TRBJ2-5
CDR3nt: TGTGCCAGCTCACTCCGGACAGGGGCAAAAGAGACCCAGTACTTC
CDR3aa: CASSLRTGAKETQYF

d_gene: TRBD2
abundance: .
v_gene: TRBV5-1
j_gene: TRBJ2-3
CDR3nt: TGCGCCAGCAGAACAGGACTAGCGGGGGGGATGGATACGCAGTATTTT
CDR3aa: CASRTGLAGGMDTQYF

d_gene: TRBD1
abundance: .
v_gene: TRBV28
j_gene: TRBJ2-7
CDR3nt: TGTGCCAGCAGGTGGGGACAGGTCTACGAGCAGTACTTC
CDR3aa: CASRWGQVYEQYF

d_gene: .
abundance: .
v_gene: TRBV27
j_gene: TRBJ2-5
CDR3nt: TGTGCCAGCAGTGCCCCCGGCCTGCTTGAGACCCAGTACTTC
CDR3aa: CASSAPGLLETQYF

d_gene: .
abundance: .
v_gene: TRBV6-6
j_gene: TRBJ1-4
CDR3nt: TGTGCCAGCAGTTACGAATATGAAAAACTGTTTTTT
CDR3aa: CASSYEYEKLFF

d_gene: .
abundance: .
v_gene: TRBV5-1
j_gene: TRBJ2-6
CDR3nt: TGCGCCAGCAGCCGCTGGGCGGTCAACTCTGGGGCCAACGTCCTGACTTTC
CDR3aa: CASSRWAVNSGANVLTF

d_gene: .
abundance: .
v_gene: TRBV9
j_gene: TRBJ2-5
CDR3nt: TGTGCCAGCAGCGTTGGCAGCGGCCAAGAGACCCAGTACTTC
CDR3aa: CASSVGSGQETQYF

d_gene: .
abundance: .
v_gene: TRBV2
j_gene: TRBJ2-5
CDR3nt: TGTGCCAGCAGTGTCGTTCTAGAGACCCAGTACTTC
CDR3aa: CASSVVLETQYF

d_gene: .
abundance: .
v_gene: TRBV28
j_gene: TRBJ1-5
CDR3nt: TGTGCCAGCAGTTTTGGGGCCCTAGGGCCAGATATGCATGGCAATCAGCCCCAGCATTTT
CDR3aa: CASSFGALGPDMHGNQPQHF

d_gene: TRBD1
abundance: .
v_gene: TRBV30
j_gene: TRBJ1-3
CDR3nt: TGTGCCTGGAGTAACAGGGACAGAGTTACCTCTGGAAACACCATATATTTT
CDR3aa: CAWSNRDRVTSGNTIYF

d_gene: TRBD2
abundance: .
v_gene: TRBV18
j_gene: TRBJ2-2
CDR3nt: TGTGCCAGCTCACCACTCTCGGGGGGACCGAACACCGGGGAGCTGTTTTTT
CDR3aa: CASSPLSGGPNTGELFF

d_gene: .
abundance: .
v_gene: TRBV25-1
j_gene: TRBJ1-2
CDR3nt: TGTGCCAGCAGTGATGAGGCGGGACATGGCTACACCTTC
CDR3aa: CASSDEAGHGYTF

d_gene: .
abundance: .
v_gene: TRBV30
j_gene: TRBJ2-5
CDR3nt: TGTGCCTGGAGCCGGGGGGCCTTTGAGACCCAGTACTTC
CDR3aa: CAWSRGAFETQYF

d_gene: TRBD2
abundance: .
v_gene: TRBV5-1
j_gene: TRBJ2-2
CDR3nt: TGCGCCAGCAGCTCCTCACTAGCGGGGGAGACCGGGGAGCTGTTTTTT
CDR3aa: CASSSSLAGETGELFF

d_gene: TRBD1
abundance: once
v_gene: TRBV9
j_gene: TRBJ1-6
CDR3nt: TGTGCCAGCAGTAAATCAGACAGGGGCCCGGAACCCCTCCACTTT
CDR3aa: CASSKSDRGPEPLHF

d_gene: .
abundance: .
v_gene: TRBV29-1
j_gene: TRBJ1-1
CDR3nt: TGCAGCAGCTACAGGGCCGGGAGCACTGAAGCTTTCTTT
CDR3aa: CSSYRAGSTEAFF

d_gene: TRBD1
abundance: .
v_gene: TRBV6-5
j_gene: TRBJ1-2
CDR3nt: TGTGCCAGCAGTGTTGACAGGGACTTAGATGGCTACACCTTC
CDR3aa: CASSVDRDLDGYTF

d_gene: TRBD1
abundance: .
v_gene: TRBV4-3
j_gene: TRBJ2-2
CDR3nt: TGCGCCAGCAGTCCGCGGACAGGGTTTCACGGGGAGCTGTTTTTT
CDR3aa: CASSPRTGFHGELFF

d_gene: .
abundance: .
v_gene: TRBV7-2
j_gene: TRBJ1-5
CDR3nt: TGTGCCAGCAGCTTAGTTCGGGGAGGCAATCAGCCCCAGCATTTT
CDR3aa: CASSLVRGGNQPQHF

d_gene: TRBD1
abundance: .
v_gene: TRBV7-9
j_gene: TRBJ1-4
CDR3nt: TGTGCCAGCAGCCACGGACAGGGGATGGGTGAAAAACTGTTTTTT
CDR3aa: CASSHGQGMGEKLFF

d_gene: TRBD2
abundance: .
v_gene: TRBV5-4
j_gene: TRBJ2-3
CDR3nt: TGTGCCAGCAGCCCTTTGCGGGGGGTCACAGATACGCAGTATTTT
CDR3aa: CASSPLRGVTDTQYF

d_gene: .
abundance: once
v_gene: TRBV2
j_gene: TRBJ2-2
CDR3nt: TGTGCCAGCATGCCGGACTTATTCACCGGGGAGCTGTTTTTT
CDR3aa: CASMPDLFTGELFF